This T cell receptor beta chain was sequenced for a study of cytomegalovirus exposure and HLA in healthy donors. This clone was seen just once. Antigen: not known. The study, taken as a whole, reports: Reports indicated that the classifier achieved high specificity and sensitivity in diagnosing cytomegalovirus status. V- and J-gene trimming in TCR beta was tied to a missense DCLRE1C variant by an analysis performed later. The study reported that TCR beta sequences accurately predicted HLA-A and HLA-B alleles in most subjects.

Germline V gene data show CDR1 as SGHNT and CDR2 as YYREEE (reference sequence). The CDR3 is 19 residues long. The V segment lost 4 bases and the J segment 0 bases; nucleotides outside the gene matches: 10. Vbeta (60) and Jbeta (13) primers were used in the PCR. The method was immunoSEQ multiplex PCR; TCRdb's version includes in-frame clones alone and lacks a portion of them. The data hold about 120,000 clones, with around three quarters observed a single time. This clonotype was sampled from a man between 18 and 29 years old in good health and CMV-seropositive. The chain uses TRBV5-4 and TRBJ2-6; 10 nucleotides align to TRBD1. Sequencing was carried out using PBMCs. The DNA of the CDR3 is TGTGCCAGCAGCGGCCAAAGACAGGGGGCCGGCTCTGGGGCCAACGTCCTGACTTTC. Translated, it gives CASSGQRQGAGSGANVLTF. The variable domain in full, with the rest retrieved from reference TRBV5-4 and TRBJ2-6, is ETGVTQSPTHLIKTRGQQVTLRCSSQSGHNTVSWYQQALGQGPQFIFQYYREEENGRGNFPPRFSGLQFPNYSSELNVNALELDDSALYLCASSGQRQGAGSGANVLTFGAGSRLTVL.